The clone carrying this T cell receptor beta chain was recorded at least ten times. Antigen specificity is unknown. These data are taken from a study of blood T cells in healthy people across ages. The sample providers were healthy Caucasian people from Russia, aged roughly 6 to 100. General study results and limits: Underestimates were what the diversity estimates from one million T cells were considered to be. In long-lived donors, naive CD4+ cell counts and diversity exceeded those of aged donors.

Sample-barcoded 5' priming and a J-beta primer mix drove a second PCR of roughly 6 to 12 cycles. All samples yielded 2.5 million or more CDR3-containing paired-end reads. TCRdb passed the 5' RACE reads through MiXCR, listing each CDR3 protein once. The top ten hold around 18% of the sample, which has 650,000 to 950,000 distinct CDR3 sequences, under 55% seen once. The CDR3 is made up of 14 amino acids. Trimming cost V 6 bases and J 0 bases; bases outside gene matches: 4. The receptor was isolated from a man in his sixties in good health. The rearrangement uses TRBV12-3 or TRBV12-4 and TRBJ1-1; the match to TRBD1 covers 7 bases. The sequenced material came from blood. As DNA, the CDR3 is TGTGCCAGCAGCCCCGGGACAGTGAACACTGAAGCTTTCTTT. Protein product: CASSPGTVNTEAFF.